Each of the 19 T cell receptor beta chains below was sequenced from the same sample in a study of blood T cell repertoires in COVID-19. Only in-frame clones appear in the TCRdb table, and some are missing; sequencing was by immunoSEQ multiplex PCR. The sample includes 70,000 to 100,000 clones, about 88% of them seen just once. Sample: peripheral blood. All receptors come from a woman aged 80 or older with acute or convalescent COVID-19.

The rearrangement uses TRBV7-2 and TRBJ2-7, with 8 bases that match TRBD2. The CDR3 covers 16 residues. Germline CDR1 reads SGHTA; CDR2 reads FQGNSA. The ends lost 5 bases at V and 6 bases at J; junction bases unmatched: 15. In nucleotides, the CDR3 is TGTGCCAGCAGCCCTCGGGGGGGGACCCTTAGAGGCGAGCAGTACTTC. This codes for CASSPRGGTLRGEQYF.

The V gene is TRBV10-3, the J gene TRBJ1-5, with 8 positions matching TRBD1. V lost 6 bases to trimming and J lost 5 bases; unmatched junction nucleotides: 3. Looked up from germline, CDR1 is ENHRY and CDR2 is SYGVKD. CDR3 length: 13 amino acids. The chain's CDR3 is CAIRDRVDQPQHF. In DNA, the CDR3 is TGTGCCATCAGGGACAGGGTCGATCAGCCCCAGCATTTT.

The CDR3 DNA is TGTGCCACCAGCGGGGACATCGGAAGGGGTCACGAGCAGTACTTC. It codes for CATSGDIGRGHEQYF. The chain combines TRBV15 with TRBJ2-7, with a weak D call TRBD1 (6 bases). Between the trimmed V and J ends, which lost 5 bases and 5 bases, there was a span of 19 bases. The CDR3 has 15 residues. Germline values: CDR1 LNHNV, CDR2 YYDKDF (reference sequence).

With respect to this clone: Sequence at one end of the junction differs from germline and may be a read error. This sequence joins TRBV19 and TRBJ1-3; possible D gene TRBD1, 6 bases. CDR3 size: 16 residues. Germline V CDR1 and CDR2: LNHDA, SQIVND (reference sequence). The CDR3 loop is CASSIAAQGSGNTIYF. The CDR3 DNA sequence: TGTGCCAGTAGTATCGCGGCACAGGGCTCTGGTAACACCATATATTTT.

V is TRBV6-5 and J is TRBJ2-3; D possibly corresponds to TRBD2 (5 bases). CDR3 length equals 15 residues. CDR1 and CDR2 (germline): MNHEY, SVGAGI. Trimming removed 2 bases from V and 0 bases from J, with 9 bases in between. The DNA for the CDR3 is TGTGCCAGCAGTTACACTGGAGGAAGCACAGATACGCAGTATTTT. Residues: CASSYTGGSTDTQYF.

V is TRBV7-9 and J is TRBJ1-4; 7 nucleotides agree with TRBD1. V dropped 6 bases and J dropped 3; count of bases not matched to a gene: 4. CDR1 SEHNR and CDR2 FQNEAQ come from the germline V gene (reference sequence). CDR3 size: 14 residues. The CDR3 reads CASSSRGANEKLFF. DNA of the CDR3: TGTGCCAGCAGTTCCAGGGGGGCTAATGAAAAACTGTTTTTT.

The chain employs TRBV5-1 and TRBJ2-3, with 10 bases lining up with TRBD1. Trimming took 4 bases from V and 8 from J; bases not matched to a gene: 10. This CDR3 has 15 amino acids. CDR1 and CDR2 (germline): SGHRS, YFSETQ. The CDR3 region has the DNA TGCGCCAGCAGCACGACAGGGGGCCCACAGGCTACGCAGTATTTT. It codes for CASSTTGGPQATQYF.

The chain combines TRBV12-3 or TRBV12-4 with TRBJ1-5; D not resolved. The CDR3 has 13 residues. Trimming cost V 3 bases and J 3 bases, with 6 bases left between them. The CDR3 reads CASSFIPNQPQHF. In DNA form, the CDR3 reads TGTGCCAGCAGTTTTATCCCCAATCAGCCCCAGCATTTT.

The CDR3: CASSLTRGYTEAFF. The CDR3 DNA reads TGTGCCAGCAGCCTGACTCGGGGGTACACTGAAGCTTTCTTT. The gene calls are TRBV7-9 and TRBJ1-1, with D possibly TRBD1 on 5 matching bases. V shed 5 bases and J shed 3 bases, with 13 bases lying between them. The CDR3 sequence is 14 residues long. Germline V gives CDR1 SEHNR, CDR2 FQNEAQ (reference sequence). Filled out from reference TRBV7-9 and TRBJ1-1, the complete variable domain reads DTGVSQNPRHKITKRGQNVTFRCDPISEHNRLYWYRQTLGQGPEFLTYFQNEAQLEKSRLLSDRFSAERPKGSFSTLEIQRTEQGDSAMYLCASSLTRGYTEAFFGQGTRLTVV.

Written as DNA, the CDR3 is TGTGCAAGTCGCGCTAAGGAGGGGAGCATCCCATACACTGAAGCTTTCTTT. Its protein is CASRAKEGSIPYTEAFF. The V and J genes are TRBV12-2 and TRBJ1-1. TRBV12-2 constitutes a pseudogene. This CDR3 comprises 17 residues.

The rearrangement uses TRBV6-2 or TRBV6-3 and TRBJ2-7, with D possibly TRBD2 on 6 matching bases. Germline V gene lookup returns CDR1 MNHEY and CDR2 SVGEGT. The CDR3 is 14 amino acids. V was clipped by 4 bases and J by 0 bases, with 10 bases between them. Here the CDR3 DNA reads TGTGCCAGCAGTTTGTATAGCGGCTCCTACGAGCAGTACTTC. It codes for CASSLYSGSYEQYF.

The chain has TRBV19 and TRBJ2-3; 13 bases match TRBD2. V shed 4 bases, J shed 3 bases, and the junction held 7 bases outside the gene matches. Germline lookup yields CDR1 LNHDA and CDR2 SQIVND (reference sequence). The CDR3 consists of 17 residues. The DNA of the CDR3 is TGTGCCAGTAGTAGGACTAGCGGGAGACGTCCAACAGATACGCAGTATTTT. It codes for CASSRTSGRRPTDTQYF.

The rearrangement links TRBV12-3 or TRBV12-4 to TRBJ1-5; D remains ambiguous. Trimming took 1 base from V and 6 from J, leaving 4 bases between them. This CDR3 has 12 residues. The CDR3 DNA reads TGTGCCAGCAGTTTAGGAGGTCAGCCCCAGCATTTT. It encodes CASSLGGQPQHF.

This clone came up once. This chain links TRBV29-1 with TRBJ2-1; D may be TRBD1 (5 bases). Germline V gene lookup returns CDR1 SQVTM and CDR2 ANQGSEA. V was trimmed by 4 bases and J by 3 bases, leaving 19 bases between them. This CDR3 contains 16 residues. In DNA form, the CDR3 reads TGCAGCGTTGGGGGTCCAGGGCAGAGAAACTACAATGAGCAGTTCTTC. It yields the protein CSVGGPGQRNYNEQFF.

The chain links TRBV5-1 to TRBJ1-1, with D unresolved. Looked up from germline, CDR1 is SGHRS and CDR2 is YFSETQ. V was cut by 4 bases and J by 2 bases, with 9 bases left in between. This CDR3 is built from 13 residues. The CDR3 region is CASSPNFNTEAFF. In DNA, the CDR3 is TGCGCCAGCAGCCCTAACTTTAACACTGAAGCTTTCTTT.

The genes are TRBV7-2 and TRBJ1-2, with D perhaps matching TRBD1 (6 bases). This CDR3 is 11 amino acids long. V gave up 4 bases and J gave up 9 bases, with 9 bases separating them. Germline V gene lookup returns CDR1 SGHTA and CDR2 FQGNSA. CDR3 in DNA: TGTGCCAGCAGCTGGTGGGACAGCTACACCTTC. This gives the protein CASSWWDSYTF.

The V and J genes are TRBV29-1 and TRBJ1-1, with D possibly being TRBD1 (6 bases). The V end lost 4 bases, the J end lost 7 bases, and 7 bases lay between the germline ends. Germline CDR1 is SQVTM and CDR2 is ANQGSEA. The CDR3 is 10 amino acids. The DNA of the CDR3 is TGCAGCGTTGGGACAGTTGAAGCTTTCTTT. Its protein product is CSVGTVEAFF.

This sequence joins TRBV7-2 and TRBJ2-6, with D perhaps TRBD2 (5 bases). The germline V and J ends were trimmed by 5 bases and 14 bases, with 16 bases remaining between them. The germline gives CDR1 SGHTA, CDR2 FQGNSA. The CDR3 is made up of 13 amino acids. The DNA for the CDR3 is TGTGCCAGCAGCCCCCAAGGACCGGGGTTCCTGACTTTC. It specifies CASSPQGPGFLTF.

The chain recombines TRBV27 with TRBJ2-7, with TRBD2 matching 14 bases. Losses at the gene ends were 5 bases for V and 2 bases for J; bases not matched to a gene: 14. Germline-derived CDR1 and CDR2 are MNHEY and SMNVEV (reference sequence). This CDR3 has 19 residues. CDR3 protein: CASSALPPGLAGVTYEQYF. The CDR3 DNA is TGTGCCAGCAGTGCCCTACCTCCGGGACTAGCGGGGGTAACCTACGAGCAGTACTTC.